Listed below are T cell receptor beta chains from one sample, sequenced in a study of T cell changes during pregnancy in multiple sclerosis. Clones were sequenced by immunoSEQ multiplex PCR, and TCRdb holds only the in-frame ones, with some missing. The table has approximately 50,000 clones, around 94% seen once. The sample was CD4+ T cells from peripheral blood mononuclear cells, taken in the third trimester of pregnancy. The receptors originated from a female donor with multiple sclerosis, enrolled in a pregnancy study. Both conserved end residues are part of each CDR3. The D gene is left open where the match is weak. Some rows have no size entry. The others give once, few or many, or a class for an expanded clone.

TRBJ2-1,NA,TRBD1,TRBV15,TGTGCCACCAGCAGAGATAAGGACAGGGCCTCCAATGAGCAGTTCTTC,CATSRDKDRASNEQFF
TRBJ2-1,NA,NA,TRBV7-9,TGTGCCAGCAGCCCGATCGTAAGGGGGGGCTCCTACAATGAGCAGTTCTTC,CASSPIVRGGSYNEQFF
TRBJ2-7,NA,TRBD1,TRBV18,TGTGCCAGCTCACCAGGGGACAGCCCTTCCTACGAGCAGTACTTC,CASSPGDSPSYEQYF
TRBJ2-5,few,TRBD2,TRBV7-8,TGTGCCAGCAGCTTAGAAATACTAGCGAAAGAGACCCAGTACTTC,CASSLEILAKETQYF
TRBJ2-7,NA,TRBD2,TRBV18,TGTGCCAGCTCACCGGTACAGACTAGCGGGAGTTACGAGCAGTACTTC,CASSPVQTSGSYEQYF
TRBJ2-7,NA,TRBD2,TRBV7-3,TGTGCCAGCAGCTTAACCGGCGGGAGTAAGTACGAGCAGTACTTC,CASSLTGGSKYEQYF
TRBJ1-4,NA,NA,TRBV6-1,TGTGCCAGCAGTCGACAGTTTGCAACTAATGAAAAACTGTTTTTT,CASSRQFATNEKLFF
TRBJ1-1,NA,NA,TRBV2,TGTGCCAGCGCGGGGCAACTGAACACTGAAGCTTTCTTT,CASAGQLNTEAFF
TRBJ1-2,NA,NA,TRBV5-4,TGTGCCAGCAGCCGCGTCGTCCCGGACTATGGCTACACCTTC,CASSRVVPDYGYTF
TRBJ1-1,NA,TRBD1,TRBV5-1,TGCGCCAGCAGCTTGAGCGACAGGGTATGGGCTGAAGCTTTCTTT,CASSLSDRVWAEAFF
TRBJ1-2,NA,TRBD1,TRBV2,TGTGCCAGCAGTAACGACAGGGGTAGCTACACCTTC,CASSNDRGSYTF
TRBJ1-3,NA,NA,TRBV25-1,TGTGCCAGCACAACCTCCGGGGGGAAAGGAAACACCATATATTTT,CASTTSGGKGNTIYF
TRBJ2-1,NA,TRBD2,TRBV18,TGTGCCAGCTCAGCTAGCGGGGGGCATATTGAGCAGTTCTTC,CASSASGGHIEQFF
TRBJ1-5,NA,TRBD1,TRBV7-2,TGTGCCAGCAGCATACGACAGGGTAATAGCAATCAGCCCCAGCATTTT,CASSIRQGNSNQPQHF
TRBJ2-2,NA,TRBD2,TRBV7-9,TGTGCCAGCAGCAGAGCGGGGGGGGGTTCCGGGGAGCTGTTTTTT,CASSRAGGGSGELFF
TRBJ2-7,NA,NA,TRBV7-9,TGTGCCAGCAGCTTAGCCGTATCGAGCGAGCAGTACTTC,CASSLAVSSEQYF
TRBJ2-1,NA,NA,TRBV29-1,TGCAGCGTTGAGATGCCACCGGGAAGGGCCTACTACCCGCAGCAGTTCTTC,CSVEMPPGRAYYPQQFF
TRBJ2-5,NA,TRBD2,TRBV6-6,TGTGCCACGGGGGGGCGGCCGGAGACCCAGTACTTC,CATGGRPETQYF
TRBJ2-1,NA,TRBD1,TRBV11-3,TGTGCCAGTTCCGGGACAGGGCCCTACAATGAGCAGTTCTTC,CASSGTGPYNEQFF
TRBJ2-2,NA,NA,TRBV18,TGTGCCAGCTCACCCATAGCGGCAGCGAACACCGGGGAGCTGTTTTTT,CASSPIAAANTGELFF
TRBJ2-1,NA,NA,TRBV7-9,TGTGCCAGCAGAGGACTACTCAATGAGCAGTTCTTC,CASRGLLNEQFF
TRBJ2-1,NA,TRBD2,TRBV5-4,TGTGCCAGCAGCCCGGGGACTACCAGGAATGAGCAGTTCTTC,CASSPGTTRNEQFF